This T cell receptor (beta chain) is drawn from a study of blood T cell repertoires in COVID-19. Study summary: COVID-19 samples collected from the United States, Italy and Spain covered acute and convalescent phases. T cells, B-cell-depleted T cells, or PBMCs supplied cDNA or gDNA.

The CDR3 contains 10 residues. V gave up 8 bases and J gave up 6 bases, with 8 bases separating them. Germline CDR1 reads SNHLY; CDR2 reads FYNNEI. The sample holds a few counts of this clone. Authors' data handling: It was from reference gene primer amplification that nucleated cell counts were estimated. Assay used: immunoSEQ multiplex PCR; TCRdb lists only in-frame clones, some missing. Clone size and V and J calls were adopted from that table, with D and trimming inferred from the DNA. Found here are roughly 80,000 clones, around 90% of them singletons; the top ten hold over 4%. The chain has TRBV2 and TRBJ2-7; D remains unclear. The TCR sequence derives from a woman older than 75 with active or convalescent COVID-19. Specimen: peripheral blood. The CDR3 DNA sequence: TGTGCCAGCTACATCACCGAGCAGTACTTC. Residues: CASYITEQYF.